These 14 T cell receptor beta chains came from one sample sequenced in a study of lymphopenia after photon versus proton radiotherapy. Here immunoSEQ multiplex PCR was the method, and the copy in TCRdb shows in-frame clones only, minus some. The data contain 37,000 or so clones, around 85% of them singletons. Here the sequenced sample was peripheral blood, taken from a patient treated with photon-based radiotherapy. Every receptor here comes from a man aged 45-65 years with gastric cancer.

The chain has TRBV7-9 and TRBJ1-2; TRBD1 matches at 7 bases. The germline gives CDR1 SEHNR, CDR2 FQNEAQ (reference sequence). The CDR3 has 15 amino acids. The ends lost 5 bases at V and 0 bases at J; junction bases unmatched: 6. CDR3 sequence: CASSPRTGTNYGYTF. The CDR3 nucleotides are TGTGCCAGCAGCCCCAGGACAGGAACTAACTATGGCTACACCTTC.

This clone is a singleton in its sample. V is TRBV19 and J is TRBJ2-5, with D perhaps matching TRBD2 (6 bases). The germline gives CDR1 LNHDA, CDR2 SQIVND (reference sequence). Trimming pared 3 bases from V and 2 bases from J, leaving 10 bases between. This CDR3 contains 14 residues. Here the CDR3 DNA reads TGTGCCAGTAGTATTGGTAGCGGACAAGAGACCCAGTACTTC. This translates into CASSIGSGQETQYF.

The chain links TRBV19 to TRBJ2-3, with no clear D. The CDR3 has 13 residues. Germline V gene data show CDR1 as LNHDA and CDR2 as SQIVND (reference sequence). The V end was cut by 2 bases, the J end by 0 bases, with 3 bases between. The CDR3 DNA reads as TGTGCCAGTAGTATACAGAGCACAGATACGCAGTATTTT. This gives the protein CASSIQSTDTQYF.

The chain couples TRBV7-9 to TRBJ1-1, with 7 bases fitting TRBD1. The CDR3 runs to 12 residues. Unmatched junction bases numbered 4, after V lost 5 bases and J lost 7 bases. Germline-derived CDR1 and CDR2 are SEHNR and FQNEAQ (reference sequence). The CDR3 loop is CASSPQGYEAFF. For the CDR3, the DNA is TGTGCCAGCAGCCCACAGGGGTATGAAGCTTTCTTT. Together with reference TRBV7-9 and TRBJ1-1, the CDR3 gives the full variable domain: DTGVSQNPRHKITKRGQNVTFRCDPISEHNRLYWYRQTLGQGPEFLTYFQNEAQLEKSRLLSDRFSAERPKGSFSTLEIQRTEQGDSAMYLCASSPQGYEAFFGQGTRLTVV.

CDR3 loop: CANRQSANYGYTF. The CDR3, as DNA: TGTGCCAACAGACAGTCAGCTAACTATGGCTACACCTTC. The rearrangement links TRBV10-3 to TRBJ1-2; D perhaps matches TRBD1 (5 bases). CDR1 is ENHRY and CDR2 is SYGVKD in the germline V gene. This CDR3 has 13 residues. V lost 10 bases, J lost 0 bases, and 12 bases lay in between.

This chain joins TRBV14 and TRBJ2-3; no definite D call. The length of the CDR3 is 15 residues. V was trimmed by 2 bases and J by 4 bases, leaving 13 bases between them. Germline loops: CDR1 SGHDN, CDR2 FVKESK. CDR3 in amino acids: CASSQYSPNSDTQYF. The CDR3 nucleotides are TGTGCCAGCAGCCAATACTCACCAAATTCAGATACGCAGTATTTT.

This rearrangement joins TRBV19 to TRBJ1-1; D is possibly TRBD1 (6 bases). The CDR3 spans 17 residues. V shed 4 bases and J shed 0 bases, with 18 bases lying between them. Germline assignment: CDR1 LNHDA and CDR2 SQIVND (reference sequence). The CDR3 spells CASSKRGVGQMNTEAFF. Here the CDR3 DNA reads TGTGCCAGTAGTAAGAGGGGGGTAGGGCAGATGAACACTGAAGCTTTCTTT.

V is TRBV5-1 and J is TRBJ2-5; a possible D gene is TRBD2 (5 bases). Trimming left V 0 bases short and J 1 base short, with 25 bases between. Looked up from germline, CDR1 is SGHRS and CDR2 is YFSETQ. This CDR3 has 20 amino acids. CDR3 bases: TGCGCCAGCAGCTTGGCTGGCCCCCTCGGATTTGCAGGACTCCAAGAGACCCAGTACTTC. Translating it yields CASSLAGPLGFAGLQETQYF.

This clone was seen a handful of times. The rearrangement joins TRBV6-1 to TRBJ1-5, with D perhaps TRBD1 (6 bases). The CDR3 is 15 amino acids. The germline V and J ends were trimmed by 7 bases and 4 bases, with 17 bases remaining between them. Germline V gene data show CDR1 as MNHNS and CDR2 as SASEGT. Written as DNA, the CDR3 is TGTGCCAGCAACTCCAGGGGCGGGCGGAATCAGCCCCAGCATTTT. Encoded protein: CASNSRGGRNQPQHF.

This clone was found once. This chain connects TRBV5-6 to TRBJ2-7, with 10 bases aligning to TRBD1. In germline, CDR1 is SGHDT, CDR2 YYEEEE. The CDR3 is 14 amino acids. V trimming: 4 bases; J trimming: 5 bases; junction bases outside the gene matches: 6. The CDR3 DNA sequence: TGTGCCAGCAGCCCCGGGACAGGGGCCCACGAGCAGTACTTC. Encoded protein: CASSPGTGAHEQYF.

The chain employs TRBV2 and TRBJ2-7, with TRBD2 identical over 12 bases. Germline loops: CDR1 SNHLY, CDR2 FYNNEI. The CDR3 is made up of 14 amino acids. The J segment lost 5 bases and the V segment lost 5 bases, leaving 4 bases of the junction unmatched. This CDR3 is CASSRLAGANEQYF. In DNA form, the CDR3 reads TGTGCCAGCAGTAGACTAGCGGGAGCGAACGAGCAGTACTTC.

The chain uses TRBV5-4 and TRBJ2-5; 14 bases map to TRBD2. After removal of 5 bases from V and 5 bases from J, the junction contained 11 bases not matched to a gene. Germline V lookup: CDR1 SGHNT, CDR2 YYREEE (reference sequence). The length of the CDR3 is 17 residues. The CDR3 is CASRETGTSGSRETQYF. The DNA of the CDR3 is TGTGCCAGCAGAGAAACCGGGACTAGCGGGAGTCGGGAGACCCAGTACTTC.

With respect to this clone: An end of the junction does not agree with germline; a read error may underlie this. The V call is TRBV6-1, the J call TRBJ2-7, with TRBD1 identical over 10 bases. The CDR3 is 14 residues long. Germline values: CDR1 MNHNS, CDR2 SASEGT. CDR3 region: CASTQGQGRYAQYF. The CDR3 bases are TGTGCCAGCACCCAGGGACAGGGGCGGTACGCGCAGTACTTC.

The chain has TRBV5-1 and TRBJ2-7; D unresolved. Trimming stripped 0 bases from V and 5 bases from J, with 3 bases between. Germline loops: CDR1 SGHRS, CDR2 YFSETQ. The CDR3 is 11 residues long. The CDR3 nucleotides read TGCGCCAGCAGCTTGGCCGACGAGCAGTACTTC. This encodes CASSLADEQYF.